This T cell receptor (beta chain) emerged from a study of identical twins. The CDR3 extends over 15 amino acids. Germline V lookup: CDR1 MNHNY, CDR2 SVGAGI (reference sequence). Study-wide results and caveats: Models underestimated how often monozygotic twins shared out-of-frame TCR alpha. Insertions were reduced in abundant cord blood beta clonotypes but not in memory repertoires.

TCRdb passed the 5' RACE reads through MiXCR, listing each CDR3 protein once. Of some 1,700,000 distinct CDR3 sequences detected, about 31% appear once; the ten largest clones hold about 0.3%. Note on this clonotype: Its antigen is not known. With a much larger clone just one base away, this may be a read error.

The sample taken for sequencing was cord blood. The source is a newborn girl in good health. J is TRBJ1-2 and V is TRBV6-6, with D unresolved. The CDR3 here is CARSYDPGPNYGYTF. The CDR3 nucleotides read TGTGCCCGCAGTTACGATCCGGGCCCTAACTATGGCTACACCTTC.